This TCR beta chain was obtained from a study of blood T cell repertoires in COVID-19. Looking at the study overall: Samples of COVID-19 (acute and convalescent) were obtained from the United States, Italy and Spain. T cells, B-cell-depleted T cells, or PBMCs supplied cDNA or gDNA.

As processed by the authors: Estimation of nucleated cell counts relied on the amplification of reference gene primers. Method: immunoSEQ multiplex PCR; TCRdb's copy keeps in-frame clones and lacks some. The DNA was the basis for D and trimming; V, J and clone size are from that table. The table includes fewer than 350,000 clones, 75% to 90% detected once. This receptor was taken from a woman in her twenties or thirties who had recovered from COVID-19. Sequences were obtained from peripheral blood.

CDR3 loop: CASSLTSGRFNEQFF. As DNA, the CDR3 is TGTGCCAGCAGCCTCACTAGCGGGAGGTTCAATGAGCAGTTCTTC. The chain couples TRBV28 to TRBJ2-1; TRBD2 matches 12 bases. From germline, CDR1 is MDHEN and CDR2 SYDVKM. The CDR3 contains 15 residues. V lost 6 bases and J lost 6; bases outside the gene matches: 6.